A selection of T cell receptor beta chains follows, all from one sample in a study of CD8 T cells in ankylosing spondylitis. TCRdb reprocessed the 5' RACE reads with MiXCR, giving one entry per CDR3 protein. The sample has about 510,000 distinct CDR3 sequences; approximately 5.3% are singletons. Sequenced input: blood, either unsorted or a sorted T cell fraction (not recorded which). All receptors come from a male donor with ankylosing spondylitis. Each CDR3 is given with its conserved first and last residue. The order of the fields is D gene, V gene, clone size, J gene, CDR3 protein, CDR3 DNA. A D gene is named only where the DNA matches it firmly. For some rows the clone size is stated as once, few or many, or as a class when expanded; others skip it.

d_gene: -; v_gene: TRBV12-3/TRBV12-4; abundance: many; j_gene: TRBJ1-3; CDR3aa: CASRPGPVSGNTIYF; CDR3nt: TGTGCCAGCAGACCGGGACCGGTCTCTGGAAACACCATATATTTT
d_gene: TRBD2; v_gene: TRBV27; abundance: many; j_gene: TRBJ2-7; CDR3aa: CASRIITGTSGGPHSYEQYF; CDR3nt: TGTGCCAGCAGGATCATAACCGGGACTAGCGGGGGGCCTCACTCCTACGAGCAGTACTTC
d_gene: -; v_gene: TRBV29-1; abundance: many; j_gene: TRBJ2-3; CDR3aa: CSVDSGVLTDTQYF; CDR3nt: TGCAGCGTAGACTCAGGGGTACTTACAGATACGCAGTATTTT
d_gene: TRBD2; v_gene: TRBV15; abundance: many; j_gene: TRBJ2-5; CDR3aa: CATSREVMGGYQETQYF; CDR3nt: TGTGCCACCAGCAGAGAAGTCATGGGGGGGTACCAAGAGACCCAGTACTTC
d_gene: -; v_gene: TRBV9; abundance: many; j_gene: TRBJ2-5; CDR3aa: CASSETGFQETQYF; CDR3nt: TGTGCCAGCAGCGAAACAGGATTCCAAGAGACCCAGTACTTC
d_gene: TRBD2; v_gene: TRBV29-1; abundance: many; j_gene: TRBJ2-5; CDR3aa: CSVSSGQETQYF; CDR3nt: TGCAGCGTATCTAGCGGGCAAGAGACCCAGTACTTC
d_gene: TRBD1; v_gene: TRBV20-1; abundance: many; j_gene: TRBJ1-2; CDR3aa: CSARSRGPSYGYTF; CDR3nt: TGCAGTGCTAGAAGCAGGGGGCCGAGCTATGGCTACACCTTC
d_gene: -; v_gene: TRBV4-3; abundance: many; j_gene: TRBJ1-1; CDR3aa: CASSQVGGTEAFF; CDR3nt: TGCGCCAGCAGCCAAGTGGGGGGCACTGAAGCTTTCTTT
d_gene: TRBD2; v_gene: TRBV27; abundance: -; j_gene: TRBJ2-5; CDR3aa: CASGLAFGGTQYF; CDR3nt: TGTGCCAGCGGACTAGCCTTTGGTGGGACCCAGTACTTC
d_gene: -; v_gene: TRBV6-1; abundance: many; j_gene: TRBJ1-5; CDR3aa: CASRLGLHQPQHF; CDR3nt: TGTGCCAGCAGGCTGGGCCTTCATCAGCCCCAGCATTTT
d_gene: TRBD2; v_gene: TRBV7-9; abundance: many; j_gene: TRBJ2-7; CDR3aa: CASTQTPGGEQYF; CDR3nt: TGTGCCAGCACCCAGACTCCGGGGGGCGAGCAGTACTTC
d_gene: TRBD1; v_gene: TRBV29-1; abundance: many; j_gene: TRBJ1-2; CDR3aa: CSVGPQQGTYGYTF; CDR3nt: TGCAGCGTGGGGCCTCAACAGGGGACCTATGGCTACACCTTC
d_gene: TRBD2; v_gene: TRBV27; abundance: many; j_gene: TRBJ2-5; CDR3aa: CASSSTPLAGKLETQYF; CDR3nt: TGTGCCAGCAGTTCGACCCCCCTAGCGGGGAAGCTAGAGACCCAGTACTTC
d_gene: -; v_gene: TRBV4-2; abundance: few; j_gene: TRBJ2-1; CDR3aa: CASSQQTLAEESNEQFF; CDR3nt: TGTGCCAGCAGCCAACAAACTTTGGCGGAGGAGTCGAATGAGCAGTTCTTC
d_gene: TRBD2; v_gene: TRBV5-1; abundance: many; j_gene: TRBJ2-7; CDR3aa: CASSLGTSGIYEQYF; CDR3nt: TGCGCCAGCAGCCTAGGGACTAGCGGGATTTACGAGCAGTACTTC
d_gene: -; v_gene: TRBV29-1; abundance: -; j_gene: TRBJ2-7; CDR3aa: CSVNDRFSYEQYF; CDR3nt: TGCAGCGTTAACGACAGGTTCTCCTACGAGCAGTACTTC